This T cell receptor (beta chain) appears in the sequencing data of a study of T cells in women clearing cervical HPV infection. Study-wide context: HLA type stays a possible confounder, typing being limited.

Findings and limits, study-wide: Unknown T-cell numbers per sample may underlie the richness differences. Timing of associations relative to infection is unclear; T-cell subsets were not isolated.

The protocol was immunoSEQ multiplex PCR, while the TCRdb copy is restricted to in-frame clones and leaves out a portion. The ten top clones account for around 2.8%, within a sample of around 30,000 clones. Of note for this clone: Its target is unknown. The read finishes 3 residues shy of the CDR3 end, and the germline J gene is used to complete it.

CDR3 length equals 16 residues. In germline, CDR1 is SGHRS, CDR2 YFSETQ. V lost 0 bases to trimming and J lost 0 bases, with 7 bases between them. Sequenced: blood buffy coat. The sequence derives from a woman aged 18-69 years with a cervical HPV16 infection that either progressed to CIN3+ or cleared (not recorded which). This rearrangement joins TRBV5-1 to TRBJ2-6; D ambiguous. The covered CDR3 bases are TGCGCCAGCAGCTTGGAACAGTACTCTGGGGCCAACGTC. It yields the protein CASSLEQYSGANV. The whole CDR3 region reads CASSLEQYSGANVLTF.